Listed below are T cell receptor beta chains from one sample, sequenced in a study of T cell responses to AZD1222 COVID-19 vaccine. Method: immunoSEQ multiplex PCR; TCRdb's copy keeps in-frame clones and lacks some. The data contain tens of thousands of clones, 90% to 95% of them singletons. The material sequenced was peripheral blood, taken on day 0 of MenACWY control vaccination. These receptors were collected from an adult in good health. CDR3s include the opening cysteine and the closing phenylalanine or tryptophan. The D gene is left open where the match is weak. Size tells how often a clone was seen (once, few, many) or the class of an expanded clone, and some rows leave it out.

v_gene,j_gene,d_gene,abundance,CDR3nt,CDR3aa
TRBV2,TRBJ2-3,.,.,TGTGCCAGCAGGCGGCAGGAAGATACGCAGTATTTT,CASRRQEDTQYF
TRBV19,TRBJ1-4,.,.,TGTGCCAGTAGCCGGGACCGTGGTCTTGCAACTAATGAAAAACTGTTTTTT,CASSRDRGLATNEKLFF
TRBV6-5,TRBJ1-6,TRBD1,once,TGTGCCAGCAGTTACTCGACTCAGGGGGGTACACCCCTCCACTTT,CASSYSTQGGTPLHF
TRBV7-9,TRBJ2-7,.,.,TGTGCCAGCAGAAAGACAGCTAGCTCCTACGAGCAGTACTTC,CASRKTASSYEQYF
TRBV12-3/TRBV12-4,TRBJ2-1,TRBD1,.,TGTGCCAGCAGTTTAAGGACAGGTTTGGAGCAGTTCTTC,CASSLRTGLEQFF
TRBV6-6,TRBJ1-5,.,once,TGTGCCAGCAATCGGCGGAACAATCAGCCCCAGCATTTT,CASNRRNNQPQHF
TRBV5-1,TRBJ2-3,.,.,TGCGCCAGCAGCTTGGACAGAAGCACAGATACGCAGTATTTT,CASSLDRSTDTQYF
TRBV10-2,TRBJ2-7,.,.,TGCGCCAGCAGTGAGTTAGAATCCTACGAGCAGTACTTC,CASSELESYEQYF
TRBV11-2,TRBJ1-3,.,.,TGTGCCAGCAGCTTAGCGGGTATTGGAAACACCATATATTTT,CASSLAGIGNTIYF
TRBV6-5,TRBJ2-1,.,.,TGTGCCAGCAGTTACGGGCGGGGTTCCTACAATGAGCAGTTCTTC,CASSYGRGSYNEQFF
TRBV7-9,TRBJ1-1,.,.,TGTGCCAGCAGCAGGCCGGGCGACGGGAACACTGAAGCTTTCTTT,CASSRPGDGNTEAFF
TRBV11-2,TRBJ2-3,TRBD1,.,TGTGCCAGCAGCTCACAGGGGGCTGCAGATACGCAGTATTTT,CASSSQGAADTQYF
TRBV28,TRBJ2-5,TRBD1,.,TGTGCCAGCAGCTCCGGGACAGCACAAGAGACCCAGTACTTC,CASSSGTAQETQYF
TRBV5-1,TRBJ2-2,.,.,TGCGCCAGCAGCTTTAACACTAACACCGGGGAGCTGTTTTTT,CASSFNTNTGELFF
TRBV28,TRBJ1-4,.,.,TGTGCCAGCAGTTTAGCCGGGACACAGGATGAAAAACTGTTTTTT,CASSLAGTQDEKLFF
TRBV6-2/TRBV6-3,TRBJ2-7,.,.,TGTGCCAGCAGTTACTTTGGGCAGGGCTACGAGCAGTACTTC,CASSYFGQGYEQYF
TRBV5-3,TRBJ2-7,TRBD1,.,TGTGCCAGAAGCCTACGACAGGGGGCGTCATCCTACGAGCAGTACTTC,CARSLRQGASSYEQYF
TRBV3-1/TRBV3-2,TRBJ1-5,.,once,TGTGCCAGCAGCCGAGGGACGGGCAATCAGCCCCAGCATTTT,CASSRGTGNQPQHF
TRBV7-8,TRBJ1-5,.,few,TGTGCCAGCAGCGCCACCGGCACAGGCGGTCAGCCCCAGCATTTT,CASSATGTGGQPQHF
TRBV7-6,TRBJ1-3,TRBD1,.,TGTGCCAGCAGCTTAGTGGACAGGGGGCTCTCTGGAAACACCATATATTTT,CASSLVDRGLSGNTIYF